Below, one TCR beta chain is given with its context. Its binding antigen is unknown. No much larger clone exists at a distance of one base, and base qualities are not known. Trimmed from V: 4 bases; trimmed from J: 6 bases; junction bases lacking a gene match: 5. CDR1 and CDR2 (MNHEY, SMNVEV) derive from the germline V gene (reference sequence). The CDR3, cysteine through phenylalanine, is 14 amino acids long. The DNA shown is the 42-base CDR3, in frame from base 1. The data originate from a study of Ad26.COV2.S vaccination and SARS-CoV-2 variants (dated by TCRdb to the early 2020s). About the investigation overall: Vaccine-arm donors were drawn from COV1001, a multicentre, randomized, double-blind, placebo-controlled phase I-IIa trial of Ad26.COV2.S in healthy adults. Ad26.COV2.S was administered intramuscularly at 5 x 10^10 or 1 x 10^11 viral particles, either as a single shot or as two shots given 56 days apart. Sequencing of the TCRbeta repertoire served to evaluate the specificity and breadth of SARS-CoV-2-reactive T cell receptors following Ad26.COV2.S vaccination. A total of some 30 samples were included in the TCR-sequenced set, comprising around 19 Ad26.COV2.S vaccine recipients, 5 placebo recipients and 8 SARS-CoV-2 convalescent individuals. Trial participants were randomized into five groups of five: low-dose or high-dose Ad26.COV2.S given once or twice, or placebo on both occasions. Investigators did not know the trial group allocation while performing experiments and assessing outcomes. Study-wide conclusions, independent of this receptor: Comparable non-spike TCR breadth was observed between vaccine and placebo recipients, consistent with only spike being contained in the vaccine. The authors noted that total T cell responses may have been underestimated by the TCR breadth and depth analyses. Comparing responses between vaccine doses or regimens was not something the study was powered to do. Spike-specific TCR breadth was higher in Ad26.COV2.S recipients than in placebo recipients (P = 0.0014). Substantial breadth of spike-specific CD8+ and CD4+ T cell responses was reported after vaccination.

In light of the paper, this sample's treatment or condition label describes: some 20 received Ad26.COV2.S at low or high dose, single or two shots; a few received placebo; per-sample allocation not given. For vaccine and placebo recipients, the sequenced repertoires came from samples collected on day 63 after the first injection. In Cohort 1b, about two dozen adults aged 18-55 years were enrolled at a single site in Boston, USA, between 29 July and 7 August 2020. As a vaccine, Ad26.COV2.S was a replication-incompetent adenovirus type 26 vector that expressed a prefusion-stabilized SARS-CoV-2 spike protein derived from the original Wuhan strain. The immunoSEQ Assay was used to sequence TCRbeta CDR3 regions. After extraction, genomic DNA underwent amplification by bias-controlled multiplex PCR, followed by high-throughput sequencing. The authors' pipeline ran thus. Collapsing and filtering of sequences were performed to quantify the absolute abundance of each unique TCRbeta CDR3 region. Usable DNA was measured by amplifying reference genes present in all nucleated cells, and TCRbeta template counts were normalized to that usable DNA to estimate T cell fraction. Repertoire TCRs were annotated as SARS-CoV-2-specific when V gene, CDR3 amino acid sequence and J gene were exactly matched to a known reactive TCR set. The reference SARS-CoV-2 TCR set was obtained from MIRA and was filtered for enrichment in COVID-19-positive ImmuneCODE repertoires, whereby public or cross-reactive TCRs were removed. Using the MIRA antigens, annotated TCRs were further analysed by specific ORF or by position within an ORF. Breadth was defined as annotated unique rearrangements over total unique productive rearrangements; depth was the summed frequency of those rearrangements. Two-sided Wilcoxon rank-sum tests were used to compare TCR breadth between groups. Here the immuneACCESS table is served through TCRdb, limited to in-frame sequences with V and J called. Missing clones are a known gap in these copies; in checked studies unresolved V genes cover under half, and the rest lacks a known reason. Clonal size and the V and J genes are those of that table, whereas D and trimming came from the DNA. Across this sample there are a few hundred thousand clones, with about 90% seen only once. The ten largest make up approximately 1.7% of the sample.

The material sequenced was peripheral blood, taken in a trial of Ad26.COV2.S vaccine versus placebo. The V and J genes are TRBV27 and TRBJ2-3, and TRBD2 aligns with 9 junction nucleotides. This TCR derives from a person between 18 and 59 years old who received the Ad26.COV2.S COVID-19 vaccine or a placebo. The nucleotide sequence reads as follows: TGTGCCAGCAGTTCGGGACTAGCTCCCGATACGCAGTATTTT. Its protein product is CASSSGLAPDTQYF.